The 11 T cell receptor beta chains below come from one sample, sequenced in a study of T cells in Graves' hyperthyroidism and ophthalmopathy (dated by TCRdb to the late 2010s). Library method: multiplex PCR. Sequencer: Illumina HiSeq 2000. TCR beta CDR3 regions were amplified from RNA transcripts. The first round of RT-PCR for the TCR CDR3 was performed with the HTBI primer set and the Qiagen OneStep RT-PCR kit. TCRdb reran the public reads through fastp at Q25 and MiXCR, keeping productive beta chains. Records with the same CDR3 protein are collapsed into one entry carrying the most frequent genes and DNA. The sample table contains over 250,000 distinct CDR3 sequences; only one count was recorded for approximately 26% of them. About 25% of the sample is taken by the ten largest. The sequencing sample was made of blood. The receptors come from a man aged 40-49 years with Graves' hyperthyroidism that later progressed to Graves' ophthalmopathy.

This clonotype appeared many times. The chain couples TRBV11-1 to TRBJ1-2, with a possible D match to TRBD1 (6 bases). This CDR3 contains 13 residues. The germline V gene has CDR1 SGHAT and CDR2 FQDESV (reference sequence). V shed 5 bases and J shed 5 bases, with 12 bases lying between them. The CDR3 nucleotides are TGTGCCAGCAGCCTACCTCAGGGGTATGGCTACACCTTC. It translates to CASSLPQGYGYTF.

V usage is TRBV29-1 and J usage is TRBJ2-5, with 10 nucleotides matching TRBD1. The CDR3 is 13 amino acids. The V and J ends lost 8 bases and 6 bases, in that order; junction bases with no gene match: 9. Germline-derived CDR1 and CDR2 are SQVTM and ANQGSEA. CDR3 bases: TGCAGCACGCCGACAGGGGGCGGGAAGACCCAGTACTTC. This translates into CSTPTGGGKTQYF.

The CDR3 DNA is TGTGCCACCAGTGATCCGGGACAGGGTTTCCACGAGCAGTACTTC. The encoded protein is CATSDPGQGFHEQYF. V gene TRBV24-1 combines with J gene TRBJ2-7; 9 bases align to TRBD1. The germline V gene encodes CDR1 KGHDR and CDR2 SFDVKD. This CDR3 region has 15 residues. V was pared by 3 bases and J by 5 bases, with 7 bases of the junction left unmatched.

This clonotype came up many times. The DNA of the CDR3 is TGTGCCAGCAGTTTAGCCCAGGGGAACACTGAAGCTTTCTTT. This codes for CASSLAQGNTEAFF. This chain joins TRBV12-3 or TRBV12-4 and TRBJ1-1; D might be TRBD1 (5 bases). Between the trimmed V and J ends, which lost 0 bases and 1 base, there was a span of 6 bases. The CDR3 runs to 14 residues.

V is TRBV30 and J is TRBJ1-1; weak D call: TRBD1 (5 bases). The CDR3 sequence is 12 residues long. Germline CDR1 GTSNPN, CDR2 SVGIG (reference sequence). Trimming removed 2 bases from V and 5 bases from J, with 9 bases in between. DNA for the CDR3: TGTGCCTGGAGTCCAGGGCGGACTGAAGCTTTCTTT. Protein sequence: CAWSPGRTEAFF.

Points on this clonotype: A read error is possible here, since a much larger clone lies one base away. The rearrangement joins TRBV20-1 to TRBJ1-5; no definite D call. Germline V lookup: CDR1 DFQATT, CDR2 SNEGSKA (reference sequence). This CDR3 is 15 amino acids long. CDR3 nucleotide sequence: TGCAGTGCTGGAGATCCCCGGCGGGGTAATCAGCCCCAGCATTTT. The encoded protein is CSAGDPRRGNQPQHF.

This clonotype was recorded many times. This rearrangement joins TRBV6-1 to TRBJ2-6; TRBD2 aligns across 9 bases. The CDR3 runs 19 residues. The junction had 8 bases not matched to a gene; V was cut back by 2 bases and J by 0 bases. Germline CDR1 reads MNHNS; CDR2 reads SASEGT. Written as DNA, the CDR3 is TGTGCCAGCAGTGAATGGGTGACTAGCGGTCGCTCTGGGGCCAACGTCCTGACTTTC. Translating gives CASSEWVTSGRSGANVLTF.

At least ten counts were recorded for this clonotype. The V and J genes are TRBV6-5 and TRBJ2-6; no reliable D call. The germline CDR1 and CDR2 sequences are MNHEY and SVGAGI. Trimming stripped 4 bases from V and 0 bases from J, with 7 bases between. This CDR3 has 15 amino acids. The chain's CDR3 is CASSLSFSGANVLTF. The CDR3 region has the DNA TGTGCCAGCAGTTTGAGCTTCTCTGGGGCCAACGTCCTGACTTTC.

This clonotype has a handful of counts. The chain recombines TRBV6-1 with TRBJ2-5, with D perhaps matching TRBD2 (6 bases). V lost 10 bases and J lost 4, with 19 bases in between. The CDR3 extends over 14 amino acids. The germline V gene encodes CDR1 MNHNS and CDR2 SASEGT. The CDR3 is CATAAGPSGETQYF. The CDR3 DNA reads as TGTGCCACTGCGGCGGGACCGTCGGGAGAGACCCAGTACTTC.

The rearrangement joins TRBV6-2 or TRBV6-3 to TRBJ2-6, with TRBD1 as a possible D gene (5 bases). Trimming cost V 6 bases and J 0 bases, with 15 bases left between them. Looked up from germline, CDR1 is MNHEY and CDR2 is SVGEGT. This CDR3 contains 17 residues. The CDR3 spells CASRIDDSLSGANVLTF. The CDR3 nucleotides are TGTGCCAGCAGAATAGACGACAGTCTCTCTGGGGCCAACGTCCTGACTTTC.

The V gene is TRBV28, the J gene TRBJ2-7; 10 bases align to TRBD2. The CDR3 spans 17 residues. Germline assignment: CDR1 MDHEN and CDR2 SYDVKM. V was clipped by 2 bases and J by 0 bases; unmatched bases: 7. The CDR3 loop is CASSLLAGASLSYEQYF. The CDR3 bases are TGTGCCAGCAGTTTACTAGCGGGAGCAAGCCTCTCCTACGAGCAGTACTTC.